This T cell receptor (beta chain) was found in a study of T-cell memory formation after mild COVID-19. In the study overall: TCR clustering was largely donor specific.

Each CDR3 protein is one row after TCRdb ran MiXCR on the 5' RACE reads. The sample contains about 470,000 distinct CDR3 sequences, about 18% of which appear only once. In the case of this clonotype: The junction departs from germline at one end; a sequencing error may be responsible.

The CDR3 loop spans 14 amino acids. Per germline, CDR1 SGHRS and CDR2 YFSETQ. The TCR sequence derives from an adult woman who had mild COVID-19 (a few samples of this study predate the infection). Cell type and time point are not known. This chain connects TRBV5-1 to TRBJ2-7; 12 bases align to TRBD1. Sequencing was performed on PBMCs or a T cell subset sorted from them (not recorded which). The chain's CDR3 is CASRLGTGGHEQYF. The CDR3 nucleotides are TGCGCCAGCAGATTGGGGACAGGGGGCCACGAGCAGTACTTC.